Described below is a single T cell receptor (beta chain) sequence and its context. This sample is part of a study of blood T cell repertoires in COVID-19. As for the study in general: Collection of acute and convalescent COVID-19 samples took place in the United States, Italy and Spain. From T cells, B-cell-depleted T cells, or PBMCs came the material, which was cDNA or gDNA.

Per the original methods: Cell counts per sample came from amplifying reference gene primers. Assay used: immunoSEQ multiplex PCR; TCRdb lists only in-frame clones, some missing. The V and J calls and clone size come from that table; D and trimming were worked out from the DNA. Of 75,000 to 90,000 clones listed, just under 85% were seen once; the top ten hold over 15%. V was cut by 4 bases and J by 9 bases, with 20 bases left in between. This CDR3 region has 16 residues. CDR1 and CDR2 (germline): SGHNT, YYREEE (reference sequence). This clonotype was obtained from a man older than 75 with active or convalescent COVID-19. Sample: peripheral blood. V is TRBV5-4 and J is TRBJ1-6; possible D gene TRBD1, 6 bases. The CDR3 nucleotides are TGTGCCAGCAGCCCCTCGGCTAACAGGGATACTTCACCCCTCCACTTT. Encoded protein: CASSPSANRDTSPLHF. Looking up the rest from reference TRBV5-4 and TRBJ1-6 gives the full variable domain: ETGVTQSPTHLIKTRGQQVTLRCSSQSGHNTVSWYQQALGQGPQFIFQYYREEENGRGNFPPRFSGLQFPNYSSELNVNALELDDSALYLCASSPSANRDTSPLHFGNGTRLTVT.